A selection of T cell receptor beta chains follows, all from one sample in a study of shared clonotypes between healthy human individuals. Measured with immunoSEQ multiplex PCR; TCRdb has only the in-frame clones, and not every one. The sample shows around 610,000 clones, roughly 96% of them seen only once. The sample was naive CD8+ T cells sorted from blood. The receptors originated from a woman aged 25-40 years in good health. The CDR3 runs from the conserved cysteine through the conserved F or W. D genes are given only for firm matches. A clone size is listed for some rows: how often the clone was seen (once, few, many), or a class if it is expanded.

size: once; V: TRBV9; J: TRBJ1-4; D: -; CDR3: CASSGRQGAATNEKLFF; DNA: TGTGCCAGCAGCGGACGGCAGGGAGCTGCAACTAATGAAAAACTGTTTTTT
size: -; V: TRBV7-6; J: TRBJ2-3; D: -; CDR3: CASSLDGGTDTQYF; DNA: TGTGCCAGCAGCTTGGACGGGGGCACAGATACGCAGTATTTT
size: -; V: TRBV2; J: TRBJ2-1; D: -; CDR3: CASSELAYNEQFF; DNA: TGTGCCAGCAGTGAGCTAGCCTACAATGAGCAGTTCTTC
size: -; V: TRBV4-2; J: TRBJ2-7; D: -; CDR3: CASSQEGAGYVEQYF; DNA: TGTGCCAGCAGCCAAGAGGGGGCAGGCTATGTCGAGCAGTACTTC
size: -; V: TRBV7-6; J: TRBJ1-2; D: TRBD1; CDR3: CASSLGQGGYGYTF; DNA: TGTGCCAGCAGCTTAGGACAGGGGGGCTATGGCTACACCTTC
size: -; V: TRBV28; J: TRBJ1-3; D: -; CDR3: CASSPGLEGNTIYF; DNA: TGTGCCAGCAGCCCAGGGCTGGAGGGAAACACCATATATTTT
size: -; V: TRBV12-5; J: TRBJ1-1; D: -; CDR3: CASGLADSPLKNTEAFF; DNA: TGTGCTAGTGGTTTGGCGGACAGCCCTCTAAAGAACACTGAAGCTTTCTTT
size: -; V: TRBV19; J: TRBJ2-7; D: TRBD2; CDR3: CASTPFGASGPPYEQYF; DNA: TGTGCCAGTACCCCTTTCGGGGCTAGCGGGCCGCCCTACGAGCAGTACTTC
size: -; V: TRBV28; J: TRBJ2-1; D: TRBD2; CDR3: CASSLLGTSAYNEQFF; DNA: TGTGCCAGCAGTTTATTAGGGACTAGCGCATACAATGAGCAGTTCTTC
size: -; V: TRBV14; J: TRBJ1-1; D: -; CDR3: CASSQVSGYTEAFF; DNA: TGTGCCAGCAGCCAAGTTTCGGGGTACACTGAAGCTTTCTTT
size: -; V: TRBV9; J: TRBJ1-2; D: TRBD1; CDR3: CASSGGQGHGYTF; DNA: TGTGCCAGCAGCGGGGGACAGGGGCATGGCTACACCTTC
size: -; V: TRBV11-2; J: TRBJ2-7; D: -; CDR3: CASSADLGPYEQYF; DNA: TGTGCCAGCAGCGCAGACTTGGGACCCTACGAGCAGTACTTC
size: -; V: TRBV2; J: TRBJ2-1; D: -; CDR3: CASSEGGLVIHPSYNEQFF; DNA: TGTGCCAGCAGCGAAGGGGGACTCGTAATACACCCATCCTACAATGAGCAGTTCTTC
size: once; V: TRBV5-4; J: TRBJ2-3; D: TRBD2; CDR3: CASSGRDSSTDTQYF; DNA: TGTGCCAGCAGCGGGAGGGACTCAAGCACAGATACGCAGTATTTT
size: -; V: TRBV5-1; J: TRBJ2-7; D: TRBD1; CDR3: CASSWTGRSYEQYF; DNA: TGCGCCAGCAGCTGGACAGGGCGCTCCTACGAGCAGTACTTC
size: once; V: TRBV11-2; J: TRBJ2-3; D: TRBD2; CDR3: CASSLQLREVGTDTQYF; DNA: TGTGCCAGCAGCCTTCAATTGCGGGAGGTGGGCACAGATACGCAGTATTTT